The 31 T cell receptor beta chains below come from one sample, sequenced in a study of CD8 T cells in ankylosing spondylitis. In TCRdb, the 5' RACE reads were re-called with MiXCR into one record per CDR3 protein. The sample gives about 440,000 distinct CDR3 sequences, 17% of which show up once; approximately 0.97% is in the top ten. Findings and caveats of the study: Seemingly distinctive of ankylosing spondylitis blood was a TCR beta motif formed by eight highly homologous variants.

No antigens are known for them. The specimen was blood, either unsorted or a sorted T cell fraction (not recorded which). These receptors were taken from a male donor with ankylosing spondylitis.

This chain links TRBV12-3 or TRBV12-4 with TRBJ1-2, with no clear D. V lost 5 bases and J lost 7, with 11 bases in between. The CDR3 extends over 12 amino acids. The CDR3 spells CASSPDSSGYTF. In nucleotides, the CDR3 is TGTGCCAGCAGTCCCGACTCAAGTGGCTACACCTTC.

As to this clonotype: An end of the junction differs from the germline gene, which may be a read error. This chain links TRBV9 with TRBJ2-1, with 9 bases aligning to TRBD2. The CDR3 runs 16 residues. The V gene's germline CDR1 is SGDLS and CDR2 YYNGEE. CDR3 nucleotide sequence: TGTGCCAGCTCTAGGTACGTAGCGGGAGATAACAATGATCAGTTCTTC. Residues: CASSRYVAGDNNDQFF.

The chain uses TRBV2 and TRBJ2-1; D gene unclear. The CDR3 is made up of 12 amino acids. V lost 6 bases and J lost 9, with 12 bases in between. Per the germline V gene, CDR1 is SNHLY and CDR2 is FYNNEI. The CDR3 is CASSRALGEQFF. CDR3 bases: TGTGCCAGCAGCCGCGCCCTGGGTGAGCAGTTCTTC.

This clonotype appeared many times. This chain connects TRBV29-1 to TRBJ2-1, with TRBD2 matching over 9 bases. Germline lookup yields CDR1 SQVTM and CDR2 ANQGSEA. The CDR3 covers 17 residues. V shed 0 bases and J 5 bases; nucleotides not matched to a gene: 11. CDR3 sequence: CSVEDPLTSGPHNEQFF. DNA for the CDR3: TGCAGCGTTGAAGATCCGTTGACTAGCGGCCCTCACAATGAGCAGTTCTTC.

In this sample, this clonotype turned up a few times. This sequence joins TRBV3-1 and TRBJ2-1, with TRBD2 matching 13 bases. The J segment lost 9 bases and the V segment lost 4 bases, leaving 6 bases of the junction unmatched. Germline V CDR1 and CDR2: LGHDT, YNNKEL (reference sequence). The CDR3 length is 15 residues. Written as DNA, the CDR3 is TGTGCCAGCAGCCCGCGACTAGCGGGAGGCAGTGAGCAGTTCTTC. This codes for CASSPRLAGGSEQFF.

The CDR3 DNA reads TGTGCCAGCAGCTTATCTGAAGGTTGGGGCTACAATGAGCAGTTCTTC. Its translation is CASSLSEGWGYNEQFF. This chain uses TRBV7-3 with TRBJ2-1; D is ambiguous. V was clipped by 2 bases and J by 3 bases, with 14 bases between them. This CDR3 contains 16 residues. Germline V gene lookup returns CDR1 SGHTA and CDR2 FQGTGA.

This clonotype turned up a few times. The CDR3: CASSYGTTSGNTIYF. In DNA, the CDR3 is TGTGCCAGCAGTTACGGGACAACCTCTGGAAACACCATATATTTT. V is TRBV6-5 and J is TRBJ1-3; D possibly corresponds to TRBD1 (6 bases). The CDR3 is made up of 15 amino acids. Trimming stripped 2 bases from V and 0 bases from J, with 8 bases between. The germline V gene has CDR1 MNHEY and CDR2 SVGAGI.

This clonotype turned up a few times. This chain joins TRBV5-1 and TRBJ1-1; 10 bases are a match to TRBD1. The CDR3 has 14 residues. V was clipped by 4 bases and J by 7 bases; unmatched bases: 7. Germline V lookup: CDR1 SGHRS, CDR2 YFSETQ. CDR3 protein: CASSVLGTGVEAFF. In nucleotides, the CDR3 is TGCGCCAGCAGCGTCCTCGGGACAGGGGTTGAAGCTTTCTTT.

The V and J genes are TRBV7-2 and TRBJ2-3, with D unresolved. Germline V gene lookup returns CDR1 SGHTA and CDR2 FQGNSA. Trimming shortened V by 5 bases and J by 4 bases, and 13 bases separated the two germline ends. This CDR3 region has 14 residues. The CDR3 sequence is CASSLGLGSDTQYF. Here the CDR3 DNA reads TGTGCCAGCAGCCTCGGATTAGGGTCAGATACGCAGTATTTT.

The table lists this clonotype with many counts. V and J are TRBV12-3 or TRBV12-4 and TRBJ2-5, with TRBD2 matching over 12 bases. The CDR3 runs 17 residues. The junction had 8 bases not matched to a gene; V was cut back by 1 base and J by 5 bases. CDR3 DNA: TGTGCCAGCAGTTTAGGTCCGACTAGCGGGAGTCAGGAGACCCAGTACTTC. Its translation: CASSLGPTSGSQETQYF.

The gene calls are TRBV20-1 and TRBJ2-7; 8 nucleotides agree with TRBD2. The ends lost 5 bases at V and 6 bases at J; junction bases unmatched: 12. From germline, CDR1 is DFQATT and CDR2 SNEGSKA (reference sequence). The CDR3 covers 14 residues. CDR3 in DNA: TGCAGTGCTTCCTTTACGGGGGGGCCCGCCGAGCAGTACTTC. Translated: CSASFTGGPAEQYF.

This clonotype was seen more than once but under ten times. The V gene is TRBV7-2, the J gene TRBJ2-1; 10 bases map to TRBD1. V shed 7 bases and J 2 bases; nucleotides not matched to a gene: 8. CDR1 and CDR2 from the germline V gene are SGHTA and FQGNSA. This CDR3 contains 16 residues. The CDR3 bases are TGTGCCAGCAAGATTGGGACAGGGGTTACCTACAATGAGCAGTTCTTC. It specifies CASKIGTGVTYNEQFF.

This chain connects TRBV30 to TRBJ2-5, with 8 positions matching TRBD2. From germline, CDR1 is GTSNPN and CDR2 SVGIG (reference sequence). The CDR3 spans 15 residues. The V segment lost 2 bases and the J segment 1 base; nucleotides outside the gene matches: 6. The CDR3 region has the DNA TGTGCCTGGAGTTCGGTAGCGGGGATCCAAGAGACCCAGTACTTC. Amino acid sequence: CAWSSVAGIQETQYF.

This clonotype was seen more than once but under ten times. The V call is TRBV28, the J call TRBJ2-7, with 10 positions matching TRBD1. This CDR3 is 13 amino acids long. Germline CDR1 MDHEN, CDR2 SYDVKM. V shed 10 bases, J shed 3 bases, and the junction held 6 bases outside the gene matches. The CDR3 DNA sequence: TGTGCCACGGGACAGGGGTTCCTCTACGAGCAGTACTTC. This sequence encodes CATGQGFLYEQYF.

This chain uses TRBV7-2 with TRBJ2-7; 8 bases align to TRBD1. The CDR3 runs to 15 residues. V lost 1 base to trimming and J lost 2 bases; unmatched junction nucleotides: 4. Germline lookup yields CDR1 SGHTA and CDR2 FQGNSA. CDR3 protein: CASSLVQGVTYEQYF. CDR3 DNA sequence: TGTGCCAGCAGCTTAGTACAGGGGGTGACCTACGAGCAGTACTTC. Combining the CDR3 with reference TRBV7-2 and TRBJ2-7 gives the whole variable domain GAGVSQSPSNKVTEKGKDVELRCDPISGHTALYWYRQSLGQGLEFLIYFQGNSAPDKSGLPSDRFSAERTGGSVSTLTIQRTQQEDSAVYLCASSLVQGVTYEQYFGPGTRLTVT.

The chain has TRBV12-3 or TRBV12-4 and TRBJ2-1, with TRBD1 matching over 11 bases. This CDR3 has 19 amino acids. The J segment lost 6 bases and the V segment lost 5 bases, leaving 18 bases of the junction unmatched. For the CDR3, the DNA is TGTGCCAGCAGTAGACGGACAGGGGGCGCTAGGGCCCGTAGCAATGAGCAGTTCTTC. Translating it yields CASSRRTGGARARSNEQFF.

This chain uses TRBV6-1 with TRBJ2-7, with D perhaps TRBD1 or TRBD2 (5 bases each). V dropped 6 bases and J dropped 4 bases, with 19 bases sitting between them. Per the germline V gene, CDR1 is MNHNS and CDR2 is SASEGT. This CDR3 has 15 amino acids. The CDR3, as DNA: TGTGCCAGCAGCCAACCCGGGGCGGGCCGTTACGAGCAGTACTTC. This gives the protein CASSQPGAGRYEQYF.

This clonotype came up a few times. This sequence joins TRBV20-1 and TRBJ2-7, with a tentative D call TRBD2 (6 bases). Germline V lookup: CDR1 DFQATT, CDR2 SNEGSKA (reference sequence). Trimming removed 3 bases at V and 4 bases at J, with 16 bases between. CDR3 length: 14 amino acids. The CDR3 bases are TGCAGTGCTAGCGGGACTCCTATCCTATACGAGCAGTACTTC. Its protein product is CSASGTPILYEQYF.

The gene calls are TRBV20-1 and TRBJ1-1; the match to TRBD1 covers 9 bases. Germline CDR1 DFQATT, CDR2 SNEGSKA (reference sequence). After removal of 6 bases from V and 4 bases from J, the junction contained 6 bases not matched to a gene. This CDR3 contains 13 residues. The CDR3 DNA reads TGCAGTGCGATGACAGGGGGGACCACTGAAGCTTTCTTT. Translated, it gives CSAMTGGTTEAFF.

This clonotype was found a few times. The gene calls are TRBV12-3 or TRBV12-4 and TRBJ2-5; 7 positions agree with TRBD1. This CDR3 is 13 amino acids long. V was pared by 6 bases and J by 5 bases, with 6 bases of the junction left unmatched. The CDR3 here is CASSTTGLETQYF. The CDR3, as DNA: TGTGCCAGCAGCACGACAGGGTTGGAGACCCAGTACTTC.

About this clonotype itself: A much larger clonotype is one base distant, so this may be a read error. The gene calls are TRBV2 and TRBJ1-1, with 8 nucleotides matching TRBD1. V dropped 6 bases and J dropped 1; count of bases not matched to a gene: 4. The V gene's germline CDR1 is SNHLY and CDR2 FYNNEI. The CDR3 is made up of 14 amino acids. CDR3: CASRPGTGNTEAFF. The CDR3 DNA reads as TGTGCCAGCAGGCCCGGGACAGGGAACACTGAAGCTTTCTTT.

The table lists this clonotype with many counts. The J gene is TRBJ2-5, the V gene TRBV29-1; 7 bases align to TRBD1. The ends lost 6 bases at V and 4 bases at J; junction bases unmatched: 8. The CDR3 totals 13 residues. Germline-derived CDR1 and CDR2 are SQVTM and ANQGSEA. CDR3 loop: CSVPTGMLETQYF. The CDR3, as DNA: TGCAGCGTACCGACAGGGATGCTAGAGACCCAGTACTTC. The full variable domain, rest sourced from reference TRBV29-1 and TRBJ2-5, is SAVISQKPSRDICQRGTSLTIQCQVDSQVTMMFWYRQQPGQSLTLIATANQGSEATYESGFVIDKFPISRPNLTFSTLTVSNMSPEDSSIYLCSVPTGMLETQYFGPGTRLLVL.

This chain joins TRBV7-2 and TRBJ2-7; 10 nucleotides line up with TRBD1. The CDR3 sequence is 16 residues long. Germline CDR1 and CDR2: SGHTA and FQGNSA. The V gene end was trimmed by 5 bases and the J gene end by 6 bases; junction bases not matched to a gene: 13. CDR3 DNA sequence: TGTGCCAGCAGCAGAACCGGGACAGGGGCCCCCGGCGAGCAGTACTTC. Its translation is CASSRTGTGAPGEQYF.

This clonotype has a handful of counts. The chain is built from TRBV7-2 and TRBJ2-3; no clear D. The CDR3 runs 13 residues. V gave up 7 bases and J gave up 2 bases, with 10 bases separating them. CDR1 is SGHTA and CDR2 is FQGNSA in the germline V gene. This CDR3 is CASTFSLTDTQYF. CDR3 bases: TGTGCCAGCACGTTTAGCCTCACAGATACGCAGTATTTT.

A few counts support this clonotype. The chain joins TRBV20-1 to TRBJ1-3, with unresolved D. The germline V and J ends were trimmed by 1 base and 0 bases, with 13 bases remaining between them. Germline V gives CDR1 DFQATT, CDR2 SNEGSKA (reference sequence). The CDR3 is 16 residues long. CDR3 amino acids: CSARGHQGSSGNTIYF. The CDR3 nucleotides are TGCAGTGCTAGAGGACACCAAGGAAGCTCTGGAAACACCATATATTTT.

This clonotype was counted many times. J is TRBJ2-7 and V is TRBV12-3 or TRBV12-4; no clear D gene. The CDR3 consists of 11 residues. Trimming stripped 3 bases from V and 8 bases from J, with 8 bases between. CDR3 region: CASSFKQKQYF. In nucleotides, the CDR3 is TGTGCCAGCAGTTTTAAACAGAAGCAGTACTTC.

The genes are TRBV14 and TRBJ2-3, with 9 bases fitting TRBD2. Trimming cost V 3 bases and J 5 bases; bases outside gene matches: 9. Germline-derived CDR1 and CDR2 are SGHDN and FVKESK. The CDR3 consists of 16 residues. The CDR3 DNA sequence: TGTGCCAGCAGCCACCCTAGCGGGAAGGCGTTAGATACGCAGTATTTT. This translates into CASSHPSGKALDTQYF.

This clonotype was found many times. The rearrangement joins TRBV5-1 to TRBJ2-7, with TRBD2 identical over 10 bases. Looked up from germline, CDR1 is SGHRS and CDR2 is YFSETQ. CDR3 size: 15 residues. V shed 0 bases, J shed 6 bases, and the junction held 6 bases outside the gene matches. Written as DNA, the CDR3 is TGCGCCAGCAGCTTGGAGTCTAGCGGGAGTTTCGAGCAGTACTTC. It specifies CASSLESSGSFEQYF.

This clonotype has a handful of counts. The rearrangement links TRBV29-1 to TRBJ2-1; weak D call: TRBD2 (5 bases). The CDR3 totals 13 residues. V was trimmed by 5 bases and J by 0 bases, leaving 8 bases between them. Germline V gene lookup returns CDR1 SQVTM and CDR2 ANQGSEA. The DNA for the CDR3 is TGCAGCGTTACCGGGAACTCCTACAATGAGCAGTTCTTC. This gives the protein CSVTGNSYNEQFF.

This clonotype came up a few times. The rearrangement uses TRBV24-1 and TRBJ2-5; TRBD1 matches at 8 bases. The germline gives CDR1 KGHDR, CDR2 SFDVKD. The CDR3 runs to 15 residues. The ends lost 4 bases at V and 2 bases at J; junction bases unmatched: 5. Written as DNA, the CDR3 is TGTGCCACCAGTGAGGCAGGGGGCCCTCAAGAGACCCAGTACTTC. Amino acid sequence: CATSEAGGPQETQYF.

This clonotype occurred many times. The J gene is TRBJ2-2, the V gene TRBV12-3 or TRBV12-4; no clear D. The CDR3 sequence is 14 residues long. The V end was cut by 6 bases, the J end by 2 bases, with 10 bases between. Here the CDR3 reads CASRPGSNTGELFF. The CDR3 DNA reads as TGTGCCAGCAGACCCGGGTCCAACACCGGGGAGCTGTTTTTT.